This note documents a single TCR beta chain sequence. PCR employed 60 Vbeta and 13 Jbeta primers. Only in-frame clones appear in the TCRdb table, and some are missing; sequencing was by immunoSEQ multiplex PCR. Found here are roughly 150,000 clones, 78% of them singletons; the top ten hold 1.1% to 1.5%. Trimming at V came to 5 bases and at J to 7 bases, leaving 7 bases not matched to a gene. This CDR3 spans 13 amino acids. Germline CDR1 MDHEN, CDR2 SYDVKM. These data belong to a study of cytomegalovirus exposure and HLA in healthy donors. This TCR derives from a male donor in good health and CMV-seronegative. The V gene is TRBV28, the J gene TRBJ2-7; 8 bases agree with TRBD1. The material sequenced was PBMCs. Here the CDR3 DNA reads TGTGCCAGCAGTCACGGACAGGGACATGAGCAGTACTTC. Protein sequence: CASSHGQGHEQYF.